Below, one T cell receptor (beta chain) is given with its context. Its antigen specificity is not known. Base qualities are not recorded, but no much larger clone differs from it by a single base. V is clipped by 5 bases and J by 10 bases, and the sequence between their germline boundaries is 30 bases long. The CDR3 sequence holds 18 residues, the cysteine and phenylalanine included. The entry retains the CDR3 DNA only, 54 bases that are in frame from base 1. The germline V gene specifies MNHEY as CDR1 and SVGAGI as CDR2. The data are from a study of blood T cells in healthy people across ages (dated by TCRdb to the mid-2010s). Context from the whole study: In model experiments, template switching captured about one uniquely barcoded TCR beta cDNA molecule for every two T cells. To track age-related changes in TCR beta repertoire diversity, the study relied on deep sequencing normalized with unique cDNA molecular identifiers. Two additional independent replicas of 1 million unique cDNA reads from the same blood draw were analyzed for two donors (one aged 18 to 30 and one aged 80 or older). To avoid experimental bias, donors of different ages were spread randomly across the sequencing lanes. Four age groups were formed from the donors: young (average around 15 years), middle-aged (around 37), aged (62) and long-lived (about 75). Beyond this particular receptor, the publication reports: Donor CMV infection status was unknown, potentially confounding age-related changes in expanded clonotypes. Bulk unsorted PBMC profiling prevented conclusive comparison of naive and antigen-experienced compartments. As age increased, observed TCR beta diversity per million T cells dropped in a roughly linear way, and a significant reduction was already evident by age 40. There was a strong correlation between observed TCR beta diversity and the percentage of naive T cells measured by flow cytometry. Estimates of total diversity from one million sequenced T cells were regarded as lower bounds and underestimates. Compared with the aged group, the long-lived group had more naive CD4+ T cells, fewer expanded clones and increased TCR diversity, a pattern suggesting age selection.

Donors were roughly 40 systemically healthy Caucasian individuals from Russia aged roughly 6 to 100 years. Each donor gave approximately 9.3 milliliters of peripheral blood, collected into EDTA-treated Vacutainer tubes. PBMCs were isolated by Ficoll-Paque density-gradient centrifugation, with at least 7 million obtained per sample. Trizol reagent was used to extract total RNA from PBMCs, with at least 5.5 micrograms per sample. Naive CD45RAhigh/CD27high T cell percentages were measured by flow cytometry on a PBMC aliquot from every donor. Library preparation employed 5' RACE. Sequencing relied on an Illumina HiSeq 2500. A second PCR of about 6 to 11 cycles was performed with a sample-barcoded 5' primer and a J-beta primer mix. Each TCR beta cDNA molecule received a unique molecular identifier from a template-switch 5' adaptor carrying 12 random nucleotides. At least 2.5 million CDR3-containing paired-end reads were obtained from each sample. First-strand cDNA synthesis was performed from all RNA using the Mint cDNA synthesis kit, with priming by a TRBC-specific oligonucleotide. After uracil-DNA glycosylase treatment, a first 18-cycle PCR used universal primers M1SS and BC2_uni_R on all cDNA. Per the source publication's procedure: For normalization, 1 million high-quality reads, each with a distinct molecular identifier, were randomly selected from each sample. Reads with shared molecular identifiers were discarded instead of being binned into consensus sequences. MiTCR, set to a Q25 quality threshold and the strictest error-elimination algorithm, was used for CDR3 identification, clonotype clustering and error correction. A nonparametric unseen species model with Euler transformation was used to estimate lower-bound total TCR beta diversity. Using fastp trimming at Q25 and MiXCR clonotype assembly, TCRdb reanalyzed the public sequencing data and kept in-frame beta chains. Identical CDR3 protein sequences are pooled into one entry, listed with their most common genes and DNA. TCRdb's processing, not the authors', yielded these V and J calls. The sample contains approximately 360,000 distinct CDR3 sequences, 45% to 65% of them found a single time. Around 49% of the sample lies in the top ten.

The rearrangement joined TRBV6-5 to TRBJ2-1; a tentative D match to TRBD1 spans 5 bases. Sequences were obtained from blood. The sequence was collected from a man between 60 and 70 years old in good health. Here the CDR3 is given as CASSHPERGTGVLKEQFF. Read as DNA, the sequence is TGTGCCAGCAGTCACCCAGAGAGAGGTACAGGCGTGTTAAAAGAGCAGTTCTTC.